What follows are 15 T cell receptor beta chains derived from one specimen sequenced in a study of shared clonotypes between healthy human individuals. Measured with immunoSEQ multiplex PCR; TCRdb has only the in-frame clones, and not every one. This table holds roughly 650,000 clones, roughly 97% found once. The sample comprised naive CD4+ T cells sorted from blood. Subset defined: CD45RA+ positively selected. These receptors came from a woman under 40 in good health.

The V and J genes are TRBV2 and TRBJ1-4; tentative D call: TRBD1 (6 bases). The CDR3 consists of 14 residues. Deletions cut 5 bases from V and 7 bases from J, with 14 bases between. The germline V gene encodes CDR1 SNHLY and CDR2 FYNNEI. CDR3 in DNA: TGTGCCAGCAGTAATACAGGGATTATTGAAAAACTGTTTTTT. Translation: CASSNTGIIEKLFF.

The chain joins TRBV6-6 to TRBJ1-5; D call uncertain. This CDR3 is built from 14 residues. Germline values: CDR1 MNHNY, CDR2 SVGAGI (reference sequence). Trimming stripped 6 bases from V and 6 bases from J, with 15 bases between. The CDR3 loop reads CASRKSETSQPQHF. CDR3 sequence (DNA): TGTGCCAGCAGAAAAAGTGAGACCAGTCAGCCCCAGCATTTT.

The CDR3 sequence: CASSSGQLSTDTQYF. The CDR3 coding sequence is TGTGCCAGCAGCTCCGGACAGCTTAGCACAGATACGCAGTATTTT. The genes are TRBV13 and TRBJ2-3, with D tentatively TRBD1 (6 bases). Trimming took 4 bases from V and 0 from J, leaving 11 bases between them. The CDR3 is made up of 15 amino acids. CDR1 is PRHDT and CDR2 is FYEKMQ in the germline V gene (reference sequence).

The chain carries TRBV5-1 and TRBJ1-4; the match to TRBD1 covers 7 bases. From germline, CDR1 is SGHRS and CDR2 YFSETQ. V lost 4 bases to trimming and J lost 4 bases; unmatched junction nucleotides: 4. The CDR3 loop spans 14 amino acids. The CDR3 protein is CASSMGQLNEKLFF. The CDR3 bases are TGCGCCAGCAGCATGGGACAGCTTAATGAAAAACTGTTTTTT.

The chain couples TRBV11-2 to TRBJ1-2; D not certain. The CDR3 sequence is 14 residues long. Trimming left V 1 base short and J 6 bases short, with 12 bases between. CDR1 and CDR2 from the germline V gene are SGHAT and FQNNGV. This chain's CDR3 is CASSLGRVGDGYTF. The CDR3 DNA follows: TGTGCCAGCAGCTTAGGAAGGGTCGGGGATGGCTACACCTTC. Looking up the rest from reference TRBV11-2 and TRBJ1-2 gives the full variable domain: EAGVAQSPRYKIIEKRQSVAFWCNPISGHATLYWYQQILGQGPKLLIQFQNNGVVDDSQLPKDRFSAERLKGVDSTLKIQPAKLEDSAVYLCASSLGRVGDGYTFGSGTRLTVV.

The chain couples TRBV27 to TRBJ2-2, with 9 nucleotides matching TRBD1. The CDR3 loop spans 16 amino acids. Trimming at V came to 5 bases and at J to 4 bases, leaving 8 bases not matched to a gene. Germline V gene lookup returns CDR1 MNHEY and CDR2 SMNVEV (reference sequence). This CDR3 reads CASSPRTGVSTGELFF. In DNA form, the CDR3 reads TGTGCCAGCAGTCCCCGGACAGGGGTCTCCACCGGGGAGCTGTTTTTT.

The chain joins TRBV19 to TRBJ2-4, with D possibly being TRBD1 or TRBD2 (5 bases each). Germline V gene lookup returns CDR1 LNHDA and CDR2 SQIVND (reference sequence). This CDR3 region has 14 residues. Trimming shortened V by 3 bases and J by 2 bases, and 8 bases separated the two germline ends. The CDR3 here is CASSIGTPKNIQYF. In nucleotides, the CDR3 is TGTGCCAGTAGTATTGGGACGCCCAAAAACATTCAGTACTTC.

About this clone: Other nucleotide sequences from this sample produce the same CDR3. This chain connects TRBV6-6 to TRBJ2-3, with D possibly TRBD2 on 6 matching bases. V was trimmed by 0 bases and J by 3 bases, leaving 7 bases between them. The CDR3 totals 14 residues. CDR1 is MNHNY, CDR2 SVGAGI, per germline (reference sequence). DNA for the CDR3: TGTGCCAGCAGTTACTCGGGGGGAACAGATACGCAGTATTTT. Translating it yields CASSYSGGTDTQYF.

CDR3 nucleotide sequence: TGCGCCAGCAGCTTGAGAGCTAGCGGGGACCAAACAGAGACCCAGTACTTC. Its protein is CASSLRASGDQTETQYF. This chain links TRBV5-1 with TRBJ2-5; 9 bases are shared with TRBD2. Trimming at V came to 1 base and at J to 4 bases, leaving 11 bases not matched to a gene. The length of the CDR3 is 17 residues. Germline V gene lookup returns CDR1 SGHRS and CDR2 YFSETQ. Combining the CDR3 with reference TRBV5-1 and TRBJ2-5 gives the whole variable domain KAGVTQTPRYLIKTRGQQVTLSCSPISGHRSVSWYQQTPGQGLQFLFEYFSETQRNKGNFPGRFSGRQFSNSRSEMNVSTLELGDSALYLCASSLRASGDQTETQYFGPGTRLLVL.

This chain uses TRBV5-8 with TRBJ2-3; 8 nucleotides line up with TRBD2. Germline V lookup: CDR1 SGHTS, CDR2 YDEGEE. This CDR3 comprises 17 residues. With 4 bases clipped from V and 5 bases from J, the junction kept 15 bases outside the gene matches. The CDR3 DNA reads TGTGCCAGCAGCCCCCTCAGAGGCGGGAGGTGGTTAGATACGCAGTATTTT. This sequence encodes CASSPLRGGRWLDTQYF.

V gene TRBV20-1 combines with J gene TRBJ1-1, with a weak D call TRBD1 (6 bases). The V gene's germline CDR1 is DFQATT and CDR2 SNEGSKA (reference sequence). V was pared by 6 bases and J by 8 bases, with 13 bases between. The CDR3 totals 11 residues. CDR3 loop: CSARTVTEAFF. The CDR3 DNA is TGCAGTGCGCGGACAGTAACAGAAGCTTTCTTT.

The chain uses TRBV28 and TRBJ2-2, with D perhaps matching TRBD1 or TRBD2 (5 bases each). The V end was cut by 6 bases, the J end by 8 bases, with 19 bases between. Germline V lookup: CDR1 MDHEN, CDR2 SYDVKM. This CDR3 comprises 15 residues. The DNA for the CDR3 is TGTGCCAGCAGCTTTTCTCGCCGGGGCCTGGGGGAGCTGTTTTTT. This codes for CASSFSRRGLGELFF.

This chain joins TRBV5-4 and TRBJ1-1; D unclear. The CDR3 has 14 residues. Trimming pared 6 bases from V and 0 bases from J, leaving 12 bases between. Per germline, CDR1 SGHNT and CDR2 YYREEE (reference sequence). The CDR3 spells CASTAQAMNTEAFF. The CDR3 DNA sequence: TGTGCCAGCACCGCTCAAGCGATGAACACTGAAGCTTTCTTT.

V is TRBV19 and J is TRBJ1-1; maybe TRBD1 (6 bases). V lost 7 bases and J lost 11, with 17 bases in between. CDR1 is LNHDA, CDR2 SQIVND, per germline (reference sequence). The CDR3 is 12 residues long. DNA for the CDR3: TGTGCCAGTACCAGCAGCAGGGGTGCGGCTTTCTTT. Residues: CASTSSRGAAFF.

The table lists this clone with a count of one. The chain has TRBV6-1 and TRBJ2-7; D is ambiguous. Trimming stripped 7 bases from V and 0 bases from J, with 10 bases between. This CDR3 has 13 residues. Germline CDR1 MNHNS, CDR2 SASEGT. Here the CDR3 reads CASTPSISYEQYF. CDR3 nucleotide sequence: TGTGCCAGCACCCCGTCCATCTCCTACGAGCAGTACTTC.